This TCR beta chain came from a study of T cell changes during pregnancy in multiple sclerosis. The CDR3 covers 16 residues. Only in-frame clones appear in the TCRdb table, and some are missing; sequencing was by immunoSEQ multiplex PCR. The sample shows about 80,000 clones, about 92% of them seen only once. The material sequenced was peripheral blood, taken before pregnancy. This clonotype originated in a female donor with multiple sclerosis, enrolled in a pregnancy study. J is TRBJ2-1 and V is TRBV1; TRBD1, as called in the table, went unchecked against the DNA. TRBV1 is termed a pseudogene. The CDR3 DNA reads as TGCACCAGCAGCCAAGCAGCCCGGACAGGGAAGGATGAGCAGTTCTTC. Amino acid sequence: CTSSQAARTGKDEQFF.